This T cell receptor (beta chain) was recorded in a study of graft-versus-host responses after intestinal transplantation. Per germline, CDR1 MNHEY and CDR2 SVGAGI. With 2 bases removed from V and 5 bases from J, the gap between germline ends came to 9 bases. There are 13 residues in the CDR3. As concerns this clone: Its antigen is as yet unknown.

Only in-frame clones appear in the TCRdb table, and some are missing; sequencing was by immunoSEQ multiplex PCR. The data hold more than 70,000 clones, with 85% to 95% observed a single time. This sequence joins TRBV6-5 and TRBJ1-2, with D tentatively TRBD1 (5 bases). The sample here was unstimulated CD8+ T cells sorted from spleen or lymph node cells, taken before transplant. This sequence originates from a human donor who was the organ donor for an intestinal transplant. The CDR3 loop reads CASSYTSGYGYTF. DNA of the CDR3: TGTGCCAGCAGTTACACGTCAGGGTATGGCTACACCTTC.